The clone carrying this T cell receptor (beta chain) was observed a handful of times. Its specificity is not known. The record originates from a study of cytomegalovirus exposure and HLA in healthy donors. Looking at the study overall: Researchers previously reported finding roughly 120 million unique TCR beta sequences from around 200 million T cells. Study-level points and caveats: Earlier findings revealed that most TCR beta V segments proved productive either about 90% or about 30% of the time. When analyzed later, a missense DCLRE1C variant was found to be linked to TCR beta V- and J-gene trimming. Solely CMV serostatus was available to characterize immune exposure.

In the PCR, 60 Vbeta and 13 Jbeta primers were used. Here immunoSEQ multiplex PCR was the method, and the copy in TCRdb shows in-frame clones only, minus some. The sample has 80,000 or so clones, 60% to 75% seen once. This CDR3 region has 15 residues. The trim removed 1 base at V and 4 bases at J, leaving 4 bases unmatched. Germline lookup yields CDR1 LGHNA and CDR2 YSLEER. Sequencing was done on a sample of PBMCs. J is TRBJ2-1 and V is TRBV4-3, with 7 bases fitting TRBD2. The receptor's source is a woman aged 35 to 49 in good health and CMV-seropositive. The CDR3 DNA is TGCGCCAGCAGCCAAGGGGGGGGTGGTTACAATGAGCAGTTCTTC. Amino acids: CASSQGGGGYNEQFF.